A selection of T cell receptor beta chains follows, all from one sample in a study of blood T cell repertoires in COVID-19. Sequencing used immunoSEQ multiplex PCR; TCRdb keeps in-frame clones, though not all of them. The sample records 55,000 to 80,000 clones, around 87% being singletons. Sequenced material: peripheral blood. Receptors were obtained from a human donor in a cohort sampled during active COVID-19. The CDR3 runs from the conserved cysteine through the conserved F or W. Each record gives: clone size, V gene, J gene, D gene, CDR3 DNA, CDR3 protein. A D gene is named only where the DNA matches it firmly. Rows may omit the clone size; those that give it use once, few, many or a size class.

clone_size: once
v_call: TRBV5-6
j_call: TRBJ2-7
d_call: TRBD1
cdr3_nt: TGCGCCAGCAGCCTGCGGACAGGGCGCTACGAGCAGTACTTC
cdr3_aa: CASSLRTGRYEQYF

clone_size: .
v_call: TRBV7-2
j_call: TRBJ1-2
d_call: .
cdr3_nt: TGTGCCAGCAGCTTTTCAGAGGCCTATGGCTACACCTTC
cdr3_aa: CASSFSEAYGYTF

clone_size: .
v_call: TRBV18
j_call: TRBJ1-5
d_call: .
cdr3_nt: TGTGCCAGCTCACCTGGGGCAGGGGATCAGCCCCAGCATTTT
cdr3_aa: CASSPGAGDQPQHF

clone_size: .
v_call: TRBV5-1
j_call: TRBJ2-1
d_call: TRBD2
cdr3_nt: TGCGCCAGCACCAGCGGGGGGTCCTACAATGAGCAGTTCTTC
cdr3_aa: CASTSGGSYNEQFF

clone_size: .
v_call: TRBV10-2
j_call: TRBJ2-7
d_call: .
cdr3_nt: TGCGCCAGCAGTGTAGACTCCGTCGAGCAGTACTTC
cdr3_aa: CASSVDSVEQYF

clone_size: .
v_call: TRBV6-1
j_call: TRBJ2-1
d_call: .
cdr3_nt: TGTGCCAGCAGTGAAGAAAACAGGGTTGGCGAGCAGTTCTTC
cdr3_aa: CASSEENRVGEQFF

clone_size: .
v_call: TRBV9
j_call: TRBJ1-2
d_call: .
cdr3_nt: TGTGCCAGCAGCCCACCCAGACAGGCCCTCGACTATGGCTACACCTTC
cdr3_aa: CASSPPRQALDYGYTF

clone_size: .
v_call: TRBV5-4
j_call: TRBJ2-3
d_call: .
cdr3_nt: TGTGCCAGCAGCCCAGACCAAACGGAGCCTGGGACAGATACGCAGTATTTT
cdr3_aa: CASSPDQTEPGTDTQYF

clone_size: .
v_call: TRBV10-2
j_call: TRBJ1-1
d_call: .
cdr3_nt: TGCGCCAGCACCCCGACAGGGAACACTGAAGCTTTCTTT
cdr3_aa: CASTPTGNTEAFF

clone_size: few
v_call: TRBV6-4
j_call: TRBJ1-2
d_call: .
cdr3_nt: TGTGCCGCCAGCAACGGGGAATCTAACTATGGCTACACCTTC
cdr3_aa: CAASNGESNYGYTF

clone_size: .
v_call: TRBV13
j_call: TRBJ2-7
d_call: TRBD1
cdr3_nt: TGTGCCAGCAGCCCCCGGACAGGGGGCGACGAGCAGTACTTC
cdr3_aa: CASSPRTGGDEQYF

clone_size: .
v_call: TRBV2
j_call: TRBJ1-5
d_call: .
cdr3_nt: TGTGCCAGCAGTGGAGATCAGCCCCAGCATTTT
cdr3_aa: CASSGDQPQHF

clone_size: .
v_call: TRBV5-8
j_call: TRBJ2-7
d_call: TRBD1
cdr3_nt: TGTGCCAGCAGGTCTACAGGGGTCTACGAGCAGTACTTC
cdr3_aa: CASRSTGVYEQYF

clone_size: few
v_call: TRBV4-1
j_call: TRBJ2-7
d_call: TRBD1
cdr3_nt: TGCGCCAGCAGCCTTGGGACAGGGAGCTCCTACGAGCAGTACTTC
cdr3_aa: CASSLGTGSSYEQYF